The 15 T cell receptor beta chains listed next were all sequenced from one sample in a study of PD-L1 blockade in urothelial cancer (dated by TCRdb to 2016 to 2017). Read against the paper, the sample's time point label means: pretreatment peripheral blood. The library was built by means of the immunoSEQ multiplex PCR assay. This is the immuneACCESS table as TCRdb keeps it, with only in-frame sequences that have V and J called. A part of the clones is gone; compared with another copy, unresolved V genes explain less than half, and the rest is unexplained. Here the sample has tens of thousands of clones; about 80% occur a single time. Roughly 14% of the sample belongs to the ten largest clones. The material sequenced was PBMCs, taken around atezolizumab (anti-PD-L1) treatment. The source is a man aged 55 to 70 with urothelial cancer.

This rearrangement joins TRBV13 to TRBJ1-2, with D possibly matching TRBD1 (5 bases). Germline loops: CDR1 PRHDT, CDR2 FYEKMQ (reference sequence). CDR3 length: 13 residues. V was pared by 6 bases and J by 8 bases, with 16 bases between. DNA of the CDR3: TGTGCCAGCAGTCCCTCAGGGCTCGGCGGCTACACCTTC. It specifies CASSPSGLGGYTF.

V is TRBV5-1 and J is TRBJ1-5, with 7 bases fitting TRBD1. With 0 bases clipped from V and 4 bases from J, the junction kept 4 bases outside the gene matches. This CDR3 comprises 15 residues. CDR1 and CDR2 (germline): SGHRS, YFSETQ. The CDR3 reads CASSLDPGGNQPQHF. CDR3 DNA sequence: TGCGCCAGCAGCTTGGATCCAGGGGGGAATCAGCCCCAGCATTTT.

In nucleotides, the CDR3 is TGTGCCAGCAGCTTAGGATCAGGGGGGCTGGGAAGCTTTTATTTT. It yields the protein CASSLGSGGLGSFYF. The rearrangement links TRBV7-2 to TRBJ2-3, with a tentative D call TRBD1 (7 bases). CDR3 length: 15 amino acids. Per germline, CDR1 SGHTA and CDR2 FQGNSA. V was clipped by 1 base and J by 15 bases, with 23 bases between them. Using reference TRBV7-2 and TRBJ2-3 for the parts outside the CDR3, the full variable domain is GAGVSQSPSNKVTEKGKDVELRCDPISGHTALYWYRQSLGQGLEFLIYFQGNSAPDKSGLPSDRFSAERTGGSVSTLTIQRTQQEDSAVYLCASSLGSGGLGSFYFGPGTRLTVL.

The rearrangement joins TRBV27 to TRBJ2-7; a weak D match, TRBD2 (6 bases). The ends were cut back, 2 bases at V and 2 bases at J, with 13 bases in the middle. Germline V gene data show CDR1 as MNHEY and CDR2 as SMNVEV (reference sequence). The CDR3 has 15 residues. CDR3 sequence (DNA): TGTGCCAGCAGTTTAACTAGCCGAGCTACCTACGAGCAGTACTTC. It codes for CASSLTSRATYEQYF.

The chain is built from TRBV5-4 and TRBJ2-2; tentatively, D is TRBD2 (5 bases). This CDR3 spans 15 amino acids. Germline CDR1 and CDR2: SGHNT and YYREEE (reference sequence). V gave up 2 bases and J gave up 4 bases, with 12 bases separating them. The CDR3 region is CASSFGGSSTGELFF. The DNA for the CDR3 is TGTGCCAGCAGCTTCGGTGGGAGCTCCACCGGGGAGCTGTTTTTT.

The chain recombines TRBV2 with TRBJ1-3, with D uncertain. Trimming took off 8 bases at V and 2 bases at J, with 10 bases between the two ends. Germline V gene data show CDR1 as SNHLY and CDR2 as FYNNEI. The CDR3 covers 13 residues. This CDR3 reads CASGRRAGNTIYF. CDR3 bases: TGTGCCAGCGGGAGAAGGGCTGGAAACACCATATATTTT.

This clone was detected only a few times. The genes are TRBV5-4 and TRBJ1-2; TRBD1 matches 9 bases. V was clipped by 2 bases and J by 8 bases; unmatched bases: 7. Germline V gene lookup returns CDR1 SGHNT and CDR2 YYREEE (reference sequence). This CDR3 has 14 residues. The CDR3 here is CASSFYRGRQGYTF. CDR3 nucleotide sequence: TGTGCCAGCAGCTTTTACAGGGGGCGTCAGGGCTACACCTTC. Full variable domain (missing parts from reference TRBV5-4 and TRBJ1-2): ETGVTQSPTHLIKTRGQQVTLRCSSQSGHNTVSWYQQALGQGPQFIFQYYREEENGRGNFPPRFSGLQFPNYSSELNVNALELDDSALYLCASSFYRGRQGYTFGSGTRLTVV.

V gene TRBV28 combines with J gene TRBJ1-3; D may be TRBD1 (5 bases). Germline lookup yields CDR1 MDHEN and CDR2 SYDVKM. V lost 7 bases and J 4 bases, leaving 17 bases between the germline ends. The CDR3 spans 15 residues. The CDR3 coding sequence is TGTGCCAGCACCGAGTCCAGGGTGTTCGGAAACACCATATATTTT. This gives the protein CASTESRVFGNTIYF.

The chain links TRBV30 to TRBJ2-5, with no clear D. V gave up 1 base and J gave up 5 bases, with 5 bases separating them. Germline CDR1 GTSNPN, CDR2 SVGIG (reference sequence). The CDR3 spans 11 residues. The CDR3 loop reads CAWSALETQYF. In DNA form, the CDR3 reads TGTGCCTGGAGTGCCTTGGAGACCCAGTACTTC.

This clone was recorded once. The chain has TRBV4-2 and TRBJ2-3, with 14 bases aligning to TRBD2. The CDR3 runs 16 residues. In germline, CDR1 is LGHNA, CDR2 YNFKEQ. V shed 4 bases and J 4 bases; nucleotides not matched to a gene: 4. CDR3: CASSPRLAGGPDTQYF. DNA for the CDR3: TGTGCCAGCAGCCCCAGACTAGCGGGAGGGCCAGATACGCAGTATTTT.

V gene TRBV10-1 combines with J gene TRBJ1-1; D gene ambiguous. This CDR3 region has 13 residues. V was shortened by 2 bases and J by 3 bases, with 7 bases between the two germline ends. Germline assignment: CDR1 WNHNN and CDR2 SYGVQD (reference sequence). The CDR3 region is CASSEDGYTEAFF. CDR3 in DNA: TGCGCCAGCAGTGAGGACGGGTACACTGAAGCTTTCTTT.

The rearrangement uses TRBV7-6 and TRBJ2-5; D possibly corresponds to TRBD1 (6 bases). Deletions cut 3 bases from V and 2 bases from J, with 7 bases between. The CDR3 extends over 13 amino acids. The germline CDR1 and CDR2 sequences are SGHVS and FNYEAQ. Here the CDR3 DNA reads TGTGCCAGCAGCTTGGGGACACAAGAGACCCAGTACTTC. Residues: CASSLGTQETQYF.

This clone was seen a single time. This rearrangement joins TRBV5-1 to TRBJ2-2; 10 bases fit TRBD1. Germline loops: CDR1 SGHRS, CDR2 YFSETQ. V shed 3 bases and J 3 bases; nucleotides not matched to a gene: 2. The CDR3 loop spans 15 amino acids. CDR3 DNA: TGCGCCAGCAGCTGGACAGGGGGAGACACCGGGGAGCTGTTTTTT. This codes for CASSWTGGDTGELFF.

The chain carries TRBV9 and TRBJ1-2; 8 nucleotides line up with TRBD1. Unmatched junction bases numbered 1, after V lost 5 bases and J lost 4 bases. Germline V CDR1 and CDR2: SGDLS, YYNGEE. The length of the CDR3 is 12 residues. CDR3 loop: CASRDRVYGYTF. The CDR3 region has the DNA TGTGCCAGCAGGGACAGGGTCTATGGCTACACCTTC.

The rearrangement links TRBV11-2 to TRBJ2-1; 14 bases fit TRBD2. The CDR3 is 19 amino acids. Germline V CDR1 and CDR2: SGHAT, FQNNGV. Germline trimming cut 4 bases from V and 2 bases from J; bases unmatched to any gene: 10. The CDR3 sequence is CASSSPGLAGVYTYNEQFF. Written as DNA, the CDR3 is TGTGCCAGCAGCTCTCCGGGACTAGCGGGAGTCTACACCTACAATGAGCAGTTCTTC.